The 10 T cell receptor beta chains below come from one sample, sequenced in a study of blood T cell repertoires in COVID-19. Data came from immunoSEQ multiplex PCR; TCRdb stores just in-frame clones and leaves some out. The sample shows about 140,000 clones, roughly 80% of them seen only once. Sequenced material: peripheral blood. These receptors all stem from a woman between 50 and 59 years old with active or convalescent COVID-19.

The rearrangement links TRBV4-2 to TRBJ1-4; 11 nucleotides align to TRBD1. V gave up 0 bases and J gave up 0 bases; unmatched junction bases: 6. This CDR3 region has 19 residues. Germline CDR1 is LGHNA and CDR2 is YNFKEQ. The CDR3 region has the DNA TGTGCCAGCAGCCAAGATCGGCCGGGACAGGGGGCAACTAATGAAAAACTGTTTTTT. It specifies CASSQDRPGQGATNEKLFF.

The CDR3 nucleotides are TGTGCCATCAGTGGACAGGGACATGGCTACACCTTC. The encoded protein is CAISGQGHGYTF. The chain is built from TRBV10-3 and TRBJ1-2; 7 nucleotides align to TRBD1. This CDR3 contains 12 residues. V trimming: 4 bases; J trimming: 6 bases; junction bases outside the gene matches: 2. Germline V lookup: CDR1 ENHRY, CDR2 SYGVKD.

The chain carries TRBV28 and TRBJ1-5; tentative D call: TRBD1 (6 bases). Looked up from germline, CDR1 is MDHEN and CDR2 is SYDVKM. V lost 6 bases, J lost 3 bases, and 12 bases lay in between. This CDR3 spans 14 amino acids. The CDR3 DNA is TGTGCCAGCAGCCAGACAGGAGACAATCAGCCCCAGCATTTT. This gives the protein CASSQTGDNQPQHF.

This clone was counted between two and nine times. The chain joins TRBV5-6 to TRBJ2-1; 8 bases map to TRBD2. This CDR3 has 13 amino acids. With 1 base clipped from V and 7 bases from J, the junction kept 1 base outside the gene matches. Per germline, CDR1 SGHDT and CDR2 YYEEEE. The CDR3 DNA is TGTGCCAGCAGCTTGACTAGCGGAAATGAGCAGTTCTTC. It encodes CASSLTSGNEQFF.

The rearrangement links TRBV4-2 to TRBJ1-4, with 8 bases that match TRBD1. The length of the CDR3 is 17 residues. V shed 0 bases, J shed 0 bases, and the junction held 3 bases outside the gene matches. Germline assignment: CDR1 LGHNA and CDR2 YNFKEQ. CDR3 sequence: CASSQDPGGSTNEKLFF. In DNA form, the CDR3 reads TGTGCCAGCAGCCAAGATCCAGGGGGCTCAACTAATGAAAAACTGTTTTTT.

Only a few counts were recorded for this clone. The chain uses TRBV5-5 and TRBJ1-1; D gene uncertain. The ends were cut back, 2 bases at V and 1 base at J, with 6 bases in the middle. The CDR3 contains 13 residues. The germline CDR1 and CDR2 sequences are SGHKS and YYEKEE (reference sequence). The CDR3 loop is CASSFAENTEAFF. The DNA of the CDR3 is TGTGCCAGCAGCTTTGCAGAGAACACTGAAGCTTTCTTT.

The rearrangement uses TRBV28 and TRBJ2-5, with 7 bases fitting TRBD2. V gave up 9 bases and J gave up 5 bases; unmatched junction bases: 6. The CDR3 is 12 residues long. The V gene's germline CDR1 is MDHEN and CDR2 SYDVKM. CDR3: CASSQGGETQYF. The CDR3 nucleotides read TGTGCCAGTTCCCAGGGAGGGGAGACCCAGTACTTC.

This chain joins TRBV7-3 and TRBJ2-3; 7 bases map to TRBD2. The CDR3 runs 15 residues. The V gene end was trimmed by 6 bases and the J gene end by 1 base; junction bases not matched to a gene: 7. Per the germline V gene, CDR1 is SGHTA and CDR2 is FQGTGA. CDR3 sequence (DNA): TGTGCCAGCAGGTCTACTAGCGTCCGCACAGATACGCAGTATTTT. Translating gives CASRSTSVRTDTQYF. Full variable domain (remainder filled in from reference TRBV7-3 and TRBJ2-3): GAGVSQTPSNKVTEKGKYVELRCDPISGHTALYWYRQSLGQGPEFLIYFQGTGAADDSGLPNDRFFAVRPEGSVSTLKIQRTERGDSAVYLCASRSTSVRTDTQYFGPGTRLTVL.

The chain uses TRBV9 and TRBJ2-7; D might be TRBD2 (6 bases). The V gene's germline CDR1 is SGDLS and CDR2 YYNGEE. V was pared by 0 bases and J by 2 bases, with 12 bases between. The CDR3 has 15 residues. As DNA, the CDR3 is TGTGCCAGCAGCGTAGGAACTAGCTTTCCCTACGAGCAGTACTTC. Protein product: CASSVGTSFPYEQYF.

The chain uses TRBV10-3 and TRBJ1-2, with TRBD1 identical over 10 bases. The CDR3 is made up of 13 amino acids. V shed 6 bases and J 7 bases; nucleotides not matched to a gene: 5. The germline gives CDR1 ENHRY, CDR2 SYGVKD. CDR3 coding DNA: TGTGCCATCAGAGAGACAGGGGGCCCTGGCTACACCTTC. Translating gives CAIRETGGPGYTF.